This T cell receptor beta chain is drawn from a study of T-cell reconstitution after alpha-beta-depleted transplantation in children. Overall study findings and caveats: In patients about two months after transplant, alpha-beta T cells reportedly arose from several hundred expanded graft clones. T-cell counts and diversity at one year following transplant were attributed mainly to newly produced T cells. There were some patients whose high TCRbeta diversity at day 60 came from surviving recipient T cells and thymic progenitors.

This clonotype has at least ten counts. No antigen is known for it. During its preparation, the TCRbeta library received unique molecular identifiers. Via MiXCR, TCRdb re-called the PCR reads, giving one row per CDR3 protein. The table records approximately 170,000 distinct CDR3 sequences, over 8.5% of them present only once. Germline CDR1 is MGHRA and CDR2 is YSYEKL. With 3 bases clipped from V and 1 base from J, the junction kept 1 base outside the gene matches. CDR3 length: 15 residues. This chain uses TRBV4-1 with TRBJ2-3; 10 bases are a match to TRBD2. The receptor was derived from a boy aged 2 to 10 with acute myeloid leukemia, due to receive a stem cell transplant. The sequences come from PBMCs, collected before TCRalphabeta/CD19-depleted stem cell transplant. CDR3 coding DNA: TGCGCCAGCAGCCAGCTAGCGGGGGGCACAGATACGCAGTATTTT. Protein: CASSQLAGGTDTQYF.